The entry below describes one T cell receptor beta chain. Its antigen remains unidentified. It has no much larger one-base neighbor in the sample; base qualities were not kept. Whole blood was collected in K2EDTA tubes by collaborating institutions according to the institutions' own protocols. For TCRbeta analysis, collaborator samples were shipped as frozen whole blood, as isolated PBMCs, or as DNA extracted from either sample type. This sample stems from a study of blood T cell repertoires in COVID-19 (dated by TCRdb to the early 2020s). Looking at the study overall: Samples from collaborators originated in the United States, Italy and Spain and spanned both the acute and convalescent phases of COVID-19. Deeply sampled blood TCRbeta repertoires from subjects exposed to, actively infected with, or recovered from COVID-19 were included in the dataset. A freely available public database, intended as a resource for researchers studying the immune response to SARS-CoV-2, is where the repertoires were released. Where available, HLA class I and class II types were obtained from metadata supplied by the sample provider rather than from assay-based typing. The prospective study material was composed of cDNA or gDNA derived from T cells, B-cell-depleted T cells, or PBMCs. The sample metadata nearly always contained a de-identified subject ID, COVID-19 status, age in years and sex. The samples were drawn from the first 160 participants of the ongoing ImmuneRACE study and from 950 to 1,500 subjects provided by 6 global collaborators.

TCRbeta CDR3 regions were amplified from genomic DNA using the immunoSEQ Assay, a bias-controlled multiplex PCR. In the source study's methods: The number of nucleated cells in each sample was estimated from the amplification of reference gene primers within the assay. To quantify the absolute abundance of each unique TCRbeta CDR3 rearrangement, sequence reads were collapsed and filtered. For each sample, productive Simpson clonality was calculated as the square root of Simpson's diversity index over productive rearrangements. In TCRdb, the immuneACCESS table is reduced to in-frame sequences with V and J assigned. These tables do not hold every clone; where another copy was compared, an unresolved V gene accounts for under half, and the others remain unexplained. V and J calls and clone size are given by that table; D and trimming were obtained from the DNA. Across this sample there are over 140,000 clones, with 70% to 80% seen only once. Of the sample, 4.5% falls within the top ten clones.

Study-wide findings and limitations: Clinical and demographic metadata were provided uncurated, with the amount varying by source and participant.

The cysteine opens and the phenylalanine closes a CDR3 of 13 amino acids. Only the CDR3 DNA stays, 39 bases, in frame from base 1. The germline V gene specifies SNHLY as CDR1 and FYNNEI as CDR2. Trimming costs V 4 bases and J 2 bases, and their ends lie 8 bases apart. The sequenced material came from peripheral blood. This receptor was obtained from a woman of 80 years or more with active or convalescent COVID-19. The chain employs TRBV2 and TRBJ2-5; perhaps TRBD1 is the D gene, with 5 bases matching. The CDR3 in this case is CASSGDRQETQYF. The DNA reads TGTGCCAGCAGTGGAGACAGACAAGAGACCCAGTACTTC.